Shown below are 5 T cell receptor beta chains from a single sample sequenced in a study of T cell responses to AZD1222 COVID-19 vaccine. The assay was immunoSEQ multiplex PCR, and TCRdb's table has in-frame clones only and misses some. Of about 130,000 clones listed, 92% were seen once; the top ten hold more than 0.95%. Sequencing was performed on peripheral blood, taken 28 days after the second AZD1222 dose. Source of these receptors: an adult who received the AZD1222 COVID-19 vaccine.

This rearrangement joins TRBV6-4 to TRBJ2-3; D is possibly TRBD1 (5 bases). The V end was cut by 0 bases, the J end by 2 bases, with 9 bases between. This CDR3 has 15 amino acids. CDR1 is MRHNA, CDR2 SNTAGT, per germline. The DNA of the CDR3 is TGTGCCAGCAGTGACTCGGGGCAGGCCACAGATACGCAGTATTTT. Translated, it gives CASSDSGQATDTQYF.

The chain joins TRBV3-1 (or the pseudogene TRBV3-2) to TRBJ1-2; D perhaps matches TRBD1 (6 bases). Per the germline V gene, CDR1 is LGHDT and CDR2 is YNNKEL (reference sequence). The CDR3 runs to 14 residues. Deletions cut 2 bases from V and 3 bases from J, with 10 bases between. The CDR3 DNA reads TGTGCCAGCAGCCAACGGGGGCGAGACTATGGCTACACCTTC. Protein product: CASSQRGRDYGYTF.

The CDR3 loop reads CSVVPQGQGLQHF. CDR3 DNA sequence: TGCAGCGTTGTTCCGCAAGGACAGGGTCTACAGCATTTT. The chain combines TRBV29-1 with TRBJ1-5; 8 bases fit TRBD1. Trimming took 4 bases from V and 13 from J; bases not matched to a gene: 12. Germline CDR1 and CDR2: SQVTM and ANQGSEA. CDR3 length equals 13 residues.

The chain links TRBV7-8 to TRBJ1-1; no firm D call. Between the trimmed V and J ends, which lost 5 bases and 6 bases, there was a span of 16 bases. The germline CDR1 and CDR2 sequences are SGHVS and FQNEAQ. The CDR3 sequence is 14 residues long. CDR3 amino acids: CASSPGLMEAEAFF. The DNA for the CDR3 is TGTGCCAGCAGCCCCGGCTTGATGGAAGCTGAAGCTTTCTTT.

V and J are TRBV6-2 or TRBV6-3 and TRBJ2-3, with 7 bases lining up with TRBD2. V lost 5 bases, J lost 6 bases, and 5 bases stayed unmatched. Germline V CDR1 and CDR2: MNHEY, SVGEGT. The CDR3 is made up of 13 amino acids. The CDR3 loop reads CASSGGGRDTQYF. CDR3 DNA sequence: TGTGCCAGCAGTGGGGGGGGACGGGATACGCAGTATTTT.